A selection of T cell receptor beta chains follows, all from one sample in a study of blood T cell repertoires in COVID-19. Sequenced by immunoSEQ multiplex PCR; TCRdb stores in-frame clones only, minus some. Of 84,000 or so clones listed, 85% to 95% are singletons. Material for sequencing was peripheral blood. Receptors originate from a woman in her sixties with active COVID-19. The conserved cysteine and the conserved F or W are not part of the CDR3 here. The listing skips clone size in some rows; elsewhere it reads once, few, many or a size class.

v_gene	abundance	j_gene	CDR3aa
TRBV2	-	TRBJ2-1	ASSGPSGSSYNEQF
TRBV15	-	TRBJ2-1	ATSTPPRRDEQF
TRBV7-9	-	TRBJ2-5	ASSGRLARGETQY
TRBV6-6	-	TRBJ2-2	ASSRQGARNTGELF
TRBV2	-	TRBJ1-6	ASRLVRSYNSPLH
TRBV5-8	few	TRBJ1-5	ATSDRAQPQH
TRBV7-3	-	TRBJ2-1	ASSLLSVAGVNEQF
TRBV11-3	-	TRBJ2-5	ASSGLAGGPDETQY
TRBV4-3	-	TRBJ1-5	ASSQDLAGNQPQH
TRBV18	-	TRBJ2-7	ASSPERGLEY
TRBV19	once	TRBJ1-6	ASSITNGGPFNSPLH
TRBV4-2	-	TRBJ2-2	ASSQEKSGRAGNGELF